This TCR beta chain derives from a study of blood T cell repertoires in COVID-19. Trimming pared 3 bases from V and 7 bases from J, leaving 8 bases between. The CDR3 is made up of 11 amino acids. Germline CDR1 SGHDT, CDR2 YYEEEE. Assay used: immunoSEQ multiplex PCR; TCRdb lists only in-frame clones, some missing. The sample records some 220,000 clones, over 90% being singletons. This clonotype was obtained from a man aged 25 to 45 with COVID-19, enrolled during active disease. The chain recombines TRBV5-6 with TRBJ2-7; no clear D gene. Source material: peripheral blood. This CDR3 is CASSSLREQYF. CDR3 bases: TGTGCCAGCAGCTCCCTCAGGGAGCAGTACTTC.